This TCR beta chain was obtained from a study of CD8+CD57+ T cells in acquired aplastic anemia. Study context: An average of approximately 3.4 ug of DNA was obtained from sorted CD4+ and CD8+ cells. General observations from the study: More than 25 was the count of CD8+ CDR3 sequences that patients shared with controls.

CD8+CD57+ cell expansion, shown by flow cytometry, had occurred in the patients selected for sequencing. The V gene's germline CDR1 is SGHRS and CDR2 YFSETQ. The V gene lost 1 base and the J gene lost 0 bases, with 10 bases spanning the gap. The length of the CDR3 is 16 residues. Details on this clonotype: Its antigen is as yet unknown.

Both TCR beta VDJ combination and CDR3 sequence profiling were carried out. Genomic DNA was the template for this profiling. One entry per CDR3 protein, called by TCRdb with MiXCR from the reads. Seen here are about 160,000 distinct CDR3 sequences, about 48% observed once, and the top ten hold about 30%. The material sequenced was sorted CD4+, CD8+, or CD8+CD57+ T cells (not recorded which) from PBMCs. The chain combines TRBV5-1 with TRBJ2-2, with no clear D. This sequence was found in a human donor with aplastic anemia. CDR3 residues: CASSLWAITNTGELFF. CDR3 sequence (DNA): TGCGCCAGCAGCTTGTGGGCAATAACGAACACCGGGGAGCTGTTTTTT.